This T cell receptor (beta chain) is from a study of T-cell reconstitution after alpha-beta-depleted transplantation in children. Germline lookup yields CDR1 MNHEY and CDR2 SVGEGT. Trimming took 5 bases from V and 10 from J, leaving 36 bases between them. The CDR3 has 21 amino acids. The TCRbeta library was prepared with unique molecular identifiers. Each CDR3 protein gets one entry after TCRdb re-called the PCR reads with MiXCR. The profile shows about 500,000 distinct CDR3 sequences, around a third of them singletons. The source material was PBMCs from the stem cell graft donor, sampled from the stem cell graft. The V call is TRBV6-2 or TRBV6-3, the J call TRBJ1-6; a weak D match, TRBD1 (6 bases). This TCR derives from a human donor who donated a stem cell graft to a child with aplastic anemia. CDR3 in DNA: TGTGCCAGCAGTCCCCGCCCCCCGGGGGCTCCAGAAAGGGACTTTTGGTCACCCCTCCACTTT. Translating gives CASSPRPPGAPERDFWSPLHF.